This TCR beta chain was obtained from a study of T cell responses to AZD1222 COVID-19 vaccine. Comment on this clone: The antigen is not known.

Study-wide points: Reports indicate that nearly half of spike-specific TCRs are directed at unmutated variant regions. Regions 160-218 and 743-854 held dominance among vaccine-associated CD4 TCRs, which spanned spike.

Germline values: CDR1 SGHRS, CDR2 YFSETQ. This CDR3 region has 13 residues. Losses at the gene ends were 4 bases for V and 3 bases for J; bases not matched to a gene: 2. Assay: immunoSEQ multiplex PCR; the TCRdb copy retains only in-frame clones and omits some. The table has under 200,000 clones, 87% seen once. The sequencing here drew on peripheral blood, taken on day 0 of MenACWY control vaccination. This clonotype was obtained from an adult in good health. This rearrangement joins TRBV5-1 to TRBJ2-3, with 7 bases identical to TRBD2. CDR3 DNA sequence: TGCGCCAGCAGCAGCGGGACGACAGATACGCAGTATTTT. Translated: CASSSGTTDTQYF.